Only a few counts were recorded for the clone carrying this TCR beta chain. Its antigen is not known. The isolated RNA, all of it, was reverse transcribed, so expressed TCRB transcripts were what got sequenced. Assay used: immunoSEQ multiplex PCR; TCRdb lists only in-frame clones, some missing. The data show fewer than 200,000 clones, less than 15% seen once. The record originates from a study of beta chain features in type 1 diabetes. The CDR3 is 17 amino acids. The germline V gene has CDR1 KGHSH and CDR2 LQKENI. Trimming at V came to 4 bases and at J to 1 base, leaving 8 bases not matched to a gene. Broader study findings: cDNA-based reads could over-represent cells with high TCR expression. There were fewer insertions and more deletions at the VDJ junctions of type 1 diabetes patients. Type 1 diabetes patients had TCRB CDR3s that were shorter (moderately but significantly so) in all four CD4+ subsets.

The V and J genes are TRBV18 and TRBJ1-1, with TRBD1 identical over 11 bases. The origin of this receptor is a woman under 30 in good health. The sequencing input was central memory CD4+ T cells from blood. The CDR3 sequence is CASSLSGTGGANTEAFF. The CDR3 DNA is TGTGCCAGCTCACTTTCCGGGACAGGGGGTGCGAACACTGAAGCTTTCTTT.